This TCR beta chain was recovered during a study of regulatory T cells in long-lasting Graves disease. Study-wide results and caveats: Persistent cases favored TRBV28, TRBJ1-2 and TRBJ2-5.

Arm-PCR with iRepertoire HTBI primers amplified the CDR3 regions for these TCR beta libraries. TCRdb re-called the multiplex PCR reads through MiXCR, storing one row per CDR3 protein. Here the sample spans around 460,000 distinct CDR3 sequences, less than 15% being singletons. The time point here: newly diagnosed GD, antithyroid drugs for less than 3 months. RNA extracted from PBMCs served as the sequencing template. The table lists this clonotype with a few counts. Its antigen is currently unknown. The CDR3 covers 14 residues. Germline lookup yields CDR1 MDHEN and CDR2 SYDVKM. Trimming removed 7 bases from V and 4 bases from J; junction bases left unmatched: 9. The sample was also linked to a second study, of T cells in Graves' hyperthyroidism and ophthalmopathy. Per that study: Blood also showed most of the thyroid clonotypes that were expanded above 0.001.

This chain uses TRBV28 with TRBJ1-2; 7 bases align to TRBD1. The clonotype originates from a woman aged 50 to 65 with Graves disease. Sequencing used peripheral blood mononuclear cells (PBMCs), obtained at new diagnosis, from a patient treated with antithyroid drugs. This chain's CDR3 is CASTYQQGRYGYTF. The CDR3 DNA is TGTGCCAGCACCTACCAACAGGGGCGCTATGGCTACACCTTC.